The rows below give T cell receptor beta chains drawn from one sample of a study of ipilimumab plus nivolumab after autologous stem cell transplantation. The repertoire was sequenced with immunoSEQ multiplex PCR; TCRdb's copy has only in-frame clones and lacks some. The sample records approximately 80,000 clones, 75% to 85% being singletons. This specimen was PBMCs, taken in a trial of ipilimumab plus nivolumab as post-transplant consolidation. Source of these receptors: a male donor with diffuse large B-cell lymphoma. CDR3s include the opening cysteine and the closing phenylalanine or tryptophan. The D gene is left open where the match is weak. Size is stated for part of the rows, as once, few or many counts, or as a class when the clone is expanded.

>.|.|TRBJ1-2|TRBV2
TGTGCCAGCAGTGGAACCACGGGGTCCTATGGCTACACCTTC
CASSGTTGSYGYTF
>TRBD1|.|TRBJ2-7|TRBV2
TGTGCCAGCAGCGGGACAGGGTACGAGCAGTACTTC
CASSGTGYEQYF
>.|once|TRBJ1-1|TRBV18
TGTGCCAGCTCACCCACAGAGAACACTGAAGCTTTCTTT
CASSPTENTEAFF
>.|.|TRBJ1-2|TRBV29-1
TGCAGCGTTTCCCATGCCGACTATGGCTACACCTTC
CSVSHADYGYTF
>TRBD2|.|TRBJ2-3|TRBV10-3
TGTGCCATCAGGACTAGCGGGGGGGCAGATACGCAGTATTTT
CAIRTSGGADTQYF
>.|.|TRBJ2-7|TRBV28
TGTGCCAGCAGTCGGCCGGGACAGGGGCTAGCGGGGGGCTACGAGCAGTACTTC
CASSRPGQGLAGGYEQYF
>.|.|TRBJ2-7|TRBV10-3
TGTGCCATCAGTGAGTCGAGAGTTGGGGAGCAGTACTTC
CAISESRVGEQYF
>.|.|TRBJ1-2|TRBV5-5
TGTGCCAGCAGCCCCCCGGGTTTTACCTATGGCTACACCTTC
CASSPPGFTYGYTF
>.|.|TRBJ1-2|TRBV7-8
TGTGCCAGCAGCCGCAGTATCCAAGCTTACTATGGCTACACCTTC
CASSRSIQAYYGYTF
>.|.|TRBJ2-3|TRBV11-3
TGTGCCAGCAGCTTAGCGGGTGTGGATACGCAGTATTTT
CASSLAGVDTQYF
>.|.|TRBJ2-7|TRBV12-5
TGTGCTAGTGGCGCCGAAACAGGCGAGCAGTACTTC
CASGAETGEQYF
>.|.|TRBJ2-1|TRBV5-6
TGTGCCAGCAGCTTGGTGGCAGGGAGCTCCTACAATGAGCAGTTCTTC
CASSLVAGSSYNEQFF
>.|.|TRBJ2-5|TRBV6-1
TGTGCCAGCAGCGCCTGGTCGGGGGCTCAAGAGACCCAGTACTTC
CASSAWSGAQETQYF
>.|.|TRBJ1-1|TRBV2
TGTGCCAGCAGGAGGGTTCGAGACACTGAAGCTTTCTTT
CASRRVRDTEAFF
>.|.|TRBJ1-1|TRBV29-1
TGCAGCGTTGTAAGGACAGTGATGAACACTGAAGCTTTCTTT
CSVVRTVMNTEAFF
>.|.|TRBJ2-3|TRBV5-6
TGTGCCAGCAGCCTGGGCAGCGTAAGGGCAGATACGCAGTATTTT
CASSLGSVRADTQYF
>.|.|TRBJ2-5|TRBV15
TGTGCCACCAGCAGAGGAAGTACTAGTCATGAGACCCAGTACTTC
CATSRGSTSHETQYF
>.|once|TRBJ2-5|TRBV25-1
TGTGCCAGCAGTACCCCCAGGGCGTCGGAGACCCAGTACTTC
CASSTPRASETQYF
>.|.|TRBJ2-1|TRBV2
TGTGCCAGCAGTGAAGATGGGGGCTCCTACAATGAGCAGTTCTTC
CASSEDGGSYNEQFF
>.|.|TRBJ2-2|TRBV7-2
TGTGCCAGCAGCTTCACCCACCGGACCGGGGAGCTGTTTTTT
CASSFTHRTGELFF
>TRBD1|.|TRBJ1-4|TRBV29-1
TGCAGCGGGGGAGGGACAGGGGTTGAAAAACTGTTTTTT
CSGGGTGVEKLFF
>.|few|TRBJ1-6|TRBV2
TGTGCCAGCAGACAGGGTAGCTCCTATAATTCACCCCTCCACTTT
CASRQGSSYNSPLHF
>.|.|TRBJ2-1|TRBV7-8
TGTGCCAGCAGCCCGAGGGAGACCCGAAATGAGCAGTTCTTC
CASSPRETRNEQFF
>TRBD2|.|TRBJ2-1|TRBV11-2
TGTGCCAGCAGCTTGACACCGGGACTAGCGGGAGATGAGCAGTTCTTC
CASSLTPGLAGDEQFF
>TRBD1|few|TRBJ1-1|TRBV9
TGTGCCAGCAGCGCTTTACAGGGGGCGCGTGCCACTGAAGCTTTCTTT
CASSALQGARATEAFF
>.|.|TRBJ1-1|TRBV18
TGTGCCAGCTCACCTTTTGGGGTGGGAGACACTGAAGCTTTCTTT
CASSPFGVGDTEAFF
>.|once|TRBJ1-1|TRBV7-2
TGTGCCAGCAGCTTAGGGAGGGGCGCGTACACTGAAGCTTTCTTT
CASSLGRGAYTEAFF
>.|.|TRBJ1-3|TRBV9
TGTGCCAGCAGCCCCTGGGCCAGGGATTACTCCAACTCTGGAAACACCATATATTTT
CASSPWARDYSNSGNTIYF
>TRBD1|.|TRBJ2-7|TRBV5-8
TGTGCCAGCAGTTGGGATGCAGGGGGATACCGCGAGCAGTACTTC
CASSWDAGGYREQYF
>TRBD2|.|TRBJ2-7|TRBV7-2
TGTGCCAGCAGTCTCCTTGGTAGCGGGTCGCTCGAGCAGTACTTC
CASSLLGSGSLEQYF
>.|.|TRBJ2-6|TRBV5-4
TGTGCCAGCACCCGCCAGAATGGGGCCAACGTCCTGACTTTC
CASTRQNGANVLTF
>TRBD1|once|TRBJ2-2|TRBV2
TGTGCCAGCAGTGGACCTGGGACAGGGTACCCCGGGGAGCTGTTTTTT
CASSGPGTGYPGELFF
>.|.|TRBJ2-1|TRBV1
TGCACCAGCAGCCAATTACGGGGGGGTTTCAATGAGCAGTTCTTC
CTSSQLRGGFNEQFF
>TRBD1|.|TRBJ1-4|TRBV5-6
TGTGCCAGCAGCTTGTGGCCCGACAGGGGGGGTGAAAAACTGTTTTTT
CASSLWPDRGGEKLFF
>TRBD2|.|TRBJ2-7|TRBV7-2
TGTGCCAGCAGCACGGGGGGGAGGGAGTACTTC
CASSTGGREYF
>TRBD2|few|TRBJ2-5|TRBV5-1
TGCGCCAGCTTTCGGGCGGCGGGGGGAGGAGAGACCCAGTACTTC
CASFRAAGGGETQYF
>TRBD1|.|TRBJ1-1|TRBV4-2
TGTGCCAGCAGCCATACCGGGACAGAGAGGCCTGAAGCTTTCTTT
CASSHTGTERPEAFF
>.|.|TRBJ1-2|TRBV10-3
TGTGCCATCAGAGGCTGGCAGGCGGTCTATGGCTACACCTTC
CAIRGWQAVYGYTF
>TRBD1|.|TRBJ2-3|TRBV7-2
TGTGCCAGCAGACGGGACAGGGATACGCAGTATTTT
CASRRDRDTQYF
>.|.|TRBJ1-1|TRBV5-4
TGTGCCAGCAGCTTGCGCAGCTCCAACACTGAAGCTTTCTTT
CASSLRSSNTEAFF
>.|.|TRBJ2-5|TRBV27
TGTGCCAGCAGTCCGGACACCTCATCAACCCAGTACTTC
CASSPDTSSTQYF
>.|.|TRBJ1-1|TRBV9
TGTGCCAGCAGCCGGACACCGAACACTGAAGCTTTCTTT
CASSRTPNTEAFF
>TRBD1|.|TRBJ2-7|TRBV6-6
TGTGCCAGCAGTCCTCCGACAGGGTCCGGCGAGCAGTACTTC
CASSPPTGSGEQYF
>.|.|TRBJ2-5|TRBV29-1
TGCAGCGTTTCTTCTGAGACCCAGTACTTC
CSVSSETQYF
>TRBD1|.|TRBJ1-2|TRBV6-6
TGTGCCAGCAGTTCCACCGCCGGACAGGAGATTAGCTACACCTTC
CASSSTAGQEISYTF
>TRBD1|few|TRBJ1-2|TRBV5-1
TGCGCCAGCAGCATGGACAGGGCTGGCTACACCTTC
CASSMDRAGYTF
>TRBD2|.|TRBJ2-5|TRBV7-2
TGTGCCAGCAGCCCCGGGGGGGGATACCAAGCGACCCAGTACTTC
CASSPGGGYQATQYF